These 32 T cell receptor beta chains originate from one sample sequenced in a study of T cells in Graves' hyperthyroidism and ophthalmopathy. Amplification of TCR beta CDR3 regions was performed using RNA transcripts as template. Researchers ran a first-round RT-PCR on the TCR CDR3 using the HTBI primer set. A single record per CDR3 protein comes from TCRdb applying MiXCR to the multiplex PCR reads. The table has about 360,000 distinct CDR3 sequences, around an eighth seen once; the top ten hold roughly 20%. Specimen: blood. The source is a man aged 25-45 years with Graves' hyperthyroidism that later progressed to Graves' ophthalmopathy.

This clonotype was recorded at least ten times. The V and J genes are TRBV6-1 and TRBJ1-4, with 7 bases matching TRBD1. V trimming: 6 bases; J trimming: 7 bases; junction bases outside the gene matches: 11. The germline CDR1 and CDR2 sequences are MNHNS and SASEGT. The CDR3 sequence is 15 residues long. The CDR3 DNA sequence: TGTGCCAGCAGACCTAACCAGGGGGGGAGTGAAAAACTGTTTTTT. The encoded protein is CASRPNQGGSEKLFF.

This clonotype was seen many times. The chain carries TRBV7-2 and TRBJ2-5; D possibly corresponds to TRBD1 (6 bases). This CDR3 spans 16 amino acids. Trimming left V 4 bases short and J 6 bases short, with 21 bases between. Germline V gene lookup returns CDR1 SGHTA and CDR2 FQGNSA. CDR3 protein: CASSSRTGTPGKTQYF. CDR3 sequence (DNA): TGTGCCAGCAGCTCGCGAACCGGGACACCTGGCAAGACCCAGTACTTC. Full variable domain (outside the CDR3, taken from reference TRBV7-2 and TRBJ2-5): GAGVSQSPSNKVTEKGKDVELRCDPISGHTALYWYRQSLGQGLEFLIYFQGNSAPDKSGLPSDRFSAERTGGSVSTLTIQRTQQEDSAVYLCASSSRTGTPGKTQYFGPGTRLLVL.

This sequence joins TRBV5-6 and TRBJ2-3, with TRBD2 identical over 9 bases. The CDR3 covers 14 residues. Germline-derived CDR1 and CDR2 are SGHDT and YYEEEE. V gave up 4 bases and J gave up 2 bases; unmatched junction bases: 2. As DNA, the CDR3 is TGTGCCAGCAGCCGCGGGGGGGCCACAGATACGCAGTATTTT. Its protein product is CASSRGGATDTQYF.

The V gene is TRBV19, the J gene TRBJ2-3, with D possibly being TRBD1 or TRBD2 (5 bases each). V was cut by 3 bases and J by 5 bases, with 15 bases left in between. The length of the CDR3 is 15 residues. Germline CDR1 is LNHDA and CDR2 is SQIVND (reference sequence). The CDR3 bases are TGTGCCAGTAGTATGGGGGTAAGGGTTGGAGATACGCAGTATTTT. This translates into CASSMGVRVGDTQYF.

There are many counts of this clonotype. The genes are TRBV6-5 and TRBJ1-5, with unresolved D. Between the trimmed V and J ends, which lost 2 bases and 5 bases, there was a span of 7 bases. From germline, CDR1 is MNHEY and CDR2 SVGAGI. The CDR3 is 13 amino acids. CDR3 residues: CASSYGWDQPQHF. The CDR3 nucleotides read TGTGCCAGCAGTTACGGTTGGGATCAGCCCCAGCATTTT.

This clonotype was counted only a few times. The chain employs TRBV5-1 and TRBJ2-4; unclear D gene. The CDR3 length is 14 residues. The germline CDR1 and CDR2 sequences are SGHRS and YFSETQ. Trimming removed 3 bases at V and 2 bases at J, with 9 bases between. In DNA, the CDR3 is TGCGCCAGCAGCTCCTCAAGTCCCAAAAACATTCAGTACTTC. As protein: CASSSSSPKNIQYF.

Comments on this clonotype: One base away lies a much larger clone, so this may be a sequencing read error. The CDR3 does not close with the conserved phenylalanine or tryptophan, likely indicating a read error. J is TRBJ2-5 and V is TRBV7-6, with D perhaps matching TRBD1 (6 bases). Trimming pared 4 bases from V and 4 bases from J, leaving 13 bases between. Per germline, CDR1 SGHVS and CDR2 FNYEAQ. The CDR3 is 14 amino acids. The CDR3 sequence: CASSSRDTIETQYI. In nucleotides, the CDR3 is TGTGCCAGCAGCTCCCGGGACACGATAGAGACCCAGTACATC.

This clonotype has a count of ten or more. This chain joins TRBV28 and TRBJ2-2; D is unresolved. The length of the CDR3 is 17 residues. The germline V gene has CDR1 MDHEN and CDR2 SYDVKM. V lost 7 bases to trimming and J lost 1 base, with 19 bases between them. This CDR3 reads CASNLGPIGMNTGELFF. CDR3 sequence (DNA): TGTGCCAGCAACCTTGGGCCTATTGGGATGAACACCGGGGAGCTGTTTTTT.

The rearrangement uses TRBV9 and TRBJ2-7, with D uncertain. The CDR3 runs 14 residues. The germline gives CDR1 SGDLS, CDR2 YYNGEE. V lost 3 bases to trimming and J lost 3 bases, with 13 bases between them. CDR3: CASSAFKGGYEQYF. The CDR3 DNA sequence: TGTGCCAGCAGCGCCTTCAAGGGTGGCTACGAGCAGTACTTC.

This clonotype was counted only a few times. The CDR3 is CAISESLSYEQYF. CDR3 DNA: TGTGCCATCAGTGAGTCGTTGTCCTACGAGCAGTACTTC. The chain employs TRBV10-3 and TRBJ2-7; D is uncertain. The V gene lost 0 bases and the J gene lost 1 base, with 4 bases spanning the gap. The CDR3 spans 13 residues. Germline CDR1 ENHRY, CDR2 SYGVKD.

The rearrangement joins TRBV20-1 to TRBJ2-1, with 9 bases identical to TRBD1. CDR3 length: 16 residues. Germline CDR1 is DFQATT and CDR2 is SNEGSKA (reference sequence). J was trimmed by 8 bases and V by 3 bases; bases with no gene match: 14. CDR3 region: CSARPYGTGKLYEQFF. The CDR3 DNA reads TGCAGTGCTAGGCCGTACGGGACAGGGAAGTTGTATGAGCAGTTCTTC.

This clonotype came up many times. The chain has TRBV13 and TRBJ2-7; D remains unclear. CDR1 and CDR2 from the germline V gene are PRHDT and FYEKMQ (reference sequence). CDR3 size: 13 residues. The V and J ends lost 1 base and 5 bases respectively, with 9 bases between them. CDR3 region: CASSLVSRHEQYF. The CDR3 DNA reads TGTGCCAGCAGCTTAGTGTCGCGTCACGAGCAGTACTTC.

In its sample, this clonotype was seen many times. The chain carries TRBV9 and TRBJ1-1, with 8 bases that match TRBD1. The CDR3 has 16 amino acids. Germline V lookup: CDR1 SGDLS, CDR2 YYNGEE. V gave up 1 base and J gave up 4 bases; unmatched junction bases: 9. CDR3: CASSVWTGLGSTEAFF. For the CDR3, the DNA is TGTGCCAGCAGCGTATGGACAGGGTTGGGAAGCACTGAAGCTTTCTTT.

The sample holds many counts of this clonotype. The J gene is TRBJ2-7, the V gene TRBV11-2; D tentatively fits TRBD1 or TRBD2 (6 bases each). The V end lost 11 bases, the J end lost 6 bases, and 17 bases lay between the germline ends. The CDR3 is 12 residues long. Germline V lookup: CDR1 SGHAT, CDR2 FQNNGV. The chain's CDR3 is CASRRGDREQYF. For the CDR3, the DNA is TGTGCCTCCCGGAGGGGGGATCGCGAGCAGTACTTC.

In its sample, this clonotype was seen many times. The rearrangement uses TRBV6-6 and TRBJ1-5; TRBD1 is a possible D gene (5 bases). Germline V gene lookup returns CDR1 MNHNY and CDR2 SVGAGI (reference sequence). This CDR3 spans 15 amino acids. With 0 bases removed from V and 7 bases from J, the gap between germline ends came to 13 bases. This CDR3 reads CASSYSGRAGQPQHF. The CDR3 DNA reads TGTGCCAGCAGTTACTCGGGCAGGGCGGGACAGCCCCAGCATTTT.

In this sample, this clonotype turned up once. CDR3 nucleotide sequence: TGTGCCAGCAGCCACGGGACAGGGGGAGACACCGGGGAGCTGTTTTTT. This encodes CASSHGTGGDTGELFF. V gene TRBV5-4 combines with J gene TRBJ2-2; 11 bases line up with TRBD1. The germline V gene encodes CDR1 SGHNT and CDR2 YYREEE (reference sequence). The V segment lost 4 bases and the J segment 3 bases; nucleotides outside the gene matches: 5. The CDR3 has 16 residues.

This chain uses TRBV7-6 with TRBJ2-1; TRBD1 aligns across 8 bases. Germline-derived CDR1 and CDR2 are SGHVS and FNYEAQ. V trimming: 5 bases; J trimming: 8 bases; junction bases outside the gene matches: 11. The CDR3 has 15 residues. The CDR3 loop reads CASSLGTGAMDEQFF. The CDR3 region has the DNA TGTGCCAGCAGCCTCGGGACAGGAGCCATGGATGAGCAGTTCTTC.

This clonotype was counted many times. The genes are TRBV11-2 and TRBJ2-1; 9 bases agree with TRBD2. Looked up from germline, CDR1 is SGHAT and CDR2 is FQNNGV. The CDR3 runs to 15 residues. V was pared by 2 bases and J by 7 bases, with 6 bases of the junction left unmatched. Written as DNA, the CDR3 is TGTGCCAGCAGCTTATTGACTAGCGGTGGAAATGAGCAGTTCTTC. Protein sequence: CASSLLTSGGNEQFF.

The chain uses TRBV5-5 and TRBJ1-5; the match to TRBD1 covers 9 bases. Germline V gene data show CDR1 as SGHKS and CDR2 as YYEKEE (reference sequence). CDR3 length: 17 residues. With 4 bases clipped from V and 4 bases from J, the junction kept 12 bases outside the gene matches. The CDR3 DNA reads TGTGCCAGCAGCCCGACGCTACAGGGGGCGATTAATCAGCCCCAGCATTTT. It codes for CASSPTLQGAINQPQHF.

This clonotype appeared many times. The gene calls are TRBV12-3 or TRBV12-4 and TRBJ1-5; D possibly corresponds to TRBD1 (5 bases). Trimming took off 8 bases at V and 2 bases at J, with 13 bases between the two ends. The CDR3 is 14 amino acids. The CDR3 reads CASLWGNGNQPQHF. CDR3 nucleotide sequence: TGTGCCAGCCTGTGGGGGAATGGCAATCAGCCCCAGCATTTT.

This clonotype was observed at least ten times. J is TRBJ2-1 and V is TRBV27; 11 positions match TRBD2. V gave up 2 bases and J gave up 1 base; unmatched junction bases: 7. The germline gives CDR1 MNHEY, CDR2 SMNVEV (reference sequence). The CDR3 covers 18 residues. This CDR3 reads CASSLRLAGGRSYNEQFF. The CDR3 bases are TGTGCCAGCAGTTTAAGGCTAGCGGGGGGTCGGTCCTACAATGAGCAGTTCTTC.

This chain's CDR3 is CASSRLGLAGTNEQFF. CDR3 nucleotide sequence: TGTGCCAGCAGCCGCCTTGGACTAGCGGGGACCAATGAGCAGTTCTTC. The chain couples TRBV14 to TRBJ2-1; 12 nucleotides agree with TRBD2. CDR3 length: 16 amino acids. Germline V gene lookup returns CDR1 SGHDN and CDR2 FVKESK. V was pared by 4 bases and J by 6 bases, with 7 bases of the junction left unmatched.

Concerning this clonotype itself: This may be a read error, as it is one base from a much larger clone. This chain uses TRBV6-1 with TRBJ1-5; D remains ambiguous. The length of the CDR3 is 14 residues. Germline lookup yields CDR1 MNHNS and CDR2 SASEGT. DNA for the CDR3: TGTGCCAGCGTCGGGGATTCCCTCAATCAGTCCCAGCATTTT. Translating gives CASVGDSLNQSQHF.

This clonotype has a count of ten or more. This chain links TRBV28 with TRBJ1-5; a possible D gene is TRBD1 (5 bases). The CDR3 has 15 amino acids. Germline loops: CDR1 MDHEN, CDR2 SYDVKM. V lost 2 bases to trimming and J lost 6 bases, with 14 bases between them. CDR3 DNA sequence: TGTGCCAGCAGTTTAATCCCGGGGCTGGGTCAGCCCCAGCATTTT. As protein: CASSLIPGLGQPQHF.

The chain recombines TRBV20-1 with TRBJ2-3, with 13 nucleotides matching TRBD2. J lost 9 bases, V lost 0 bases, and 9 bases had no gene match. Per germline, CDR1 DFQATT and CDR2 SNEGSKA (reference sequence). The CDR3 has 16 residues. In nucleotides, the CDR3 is TGCAGTGCTAGAGAGGGACTAGCGGGGAACAAGAAGACGCAGTATTTT. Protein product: CSAREGLAGNKKTQYF.

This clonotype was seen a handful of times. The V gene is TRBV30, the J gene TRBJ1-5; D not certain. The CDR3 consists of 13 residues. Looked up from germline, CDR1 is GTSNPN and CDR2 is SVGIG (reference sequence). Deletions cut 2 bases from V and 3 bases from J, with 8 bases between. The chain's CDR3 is CAWSRRSNQPQHF. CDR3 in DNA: TGTGCCTGGAGTAGAAGGTCCAATCAGCCCCAGCATTTT.

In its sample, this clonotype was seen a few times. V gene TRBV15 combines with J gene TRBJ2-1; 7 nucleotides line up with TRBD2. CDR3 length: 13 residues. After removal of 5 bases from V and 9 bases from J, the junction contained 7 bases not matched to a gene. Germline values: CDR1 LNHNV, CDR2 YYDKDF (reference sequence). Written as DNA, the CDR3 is TGTGCCACCAGCGGGACTACCTCGGGTGAGCAGTTCTTC. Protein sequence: CATSGTTSGEQFF.

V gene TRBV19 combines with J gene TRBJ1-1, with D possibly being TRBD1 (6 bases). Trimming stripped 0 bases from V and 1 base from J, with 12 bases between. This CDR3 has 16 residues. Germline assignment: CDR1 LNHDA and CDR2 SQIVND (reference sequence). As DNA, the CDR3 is TGTGCCAGTAGTATAGAAGTTCGGGGGCAGAACACTGAAGCTTTCTTT. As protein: CASSIEVRGQNTEAFF. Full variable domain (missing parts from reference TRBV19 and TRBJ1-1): DGGITQSPKYLFRKEGQNVTLSCEQNLNHDAMYWYRQDPGQGLRLIYYSQIVNDFQKGDIAEGYSVSREKKESFPLTVTSAQKNPTAFYLCASSIEVRGQNTEAFFGQGTRLTVV.

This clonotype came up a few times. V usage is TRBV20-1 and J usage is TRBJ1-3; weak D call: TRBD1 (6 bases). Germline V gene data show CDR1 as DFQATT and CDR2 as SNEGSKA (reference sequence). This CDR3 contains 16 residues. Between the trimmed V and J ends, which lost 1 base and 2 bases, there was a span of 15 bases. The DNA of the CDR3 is TGCAGTGCTAGAGCAGCTTTACAGGGTACTGGAAACACCATATATTTT. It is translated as CSARAALQGTGNTIYF.

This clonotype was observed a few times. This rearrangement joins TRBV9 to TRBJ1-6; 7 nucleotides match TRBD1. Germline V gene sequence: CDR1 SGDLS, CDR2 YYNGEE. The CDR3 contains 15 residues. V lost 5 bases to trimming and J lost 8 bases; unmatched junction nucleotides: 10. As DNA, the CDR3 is TGTGCCAGCAGGGGGGGGGACAGCATTGATTCACCCCTCCACTTT. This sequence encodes CASRGGDSIDSPLHF.

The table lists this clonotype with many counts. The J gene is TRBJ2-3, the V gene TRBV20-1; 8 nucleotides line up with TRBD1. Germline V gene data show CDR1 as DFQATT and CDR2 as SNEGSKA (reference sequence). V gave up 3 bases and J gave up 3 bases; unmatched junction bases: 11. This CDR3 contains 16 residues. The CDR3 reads CSASGFGQGGTDTQYF. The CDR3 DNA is TGCAGTGCTAGCGGATTCGGACAGGGTGGTACAGATACGCAGTATTTT.

CDR3 loop: CASSSGTVYTGELFF. CDR3 DNA sequence: TGCGCCAGCAGCTCCGGGACAGTCTACACCGGGGAGCTGTTTTTT. The rearrangement links TRBV5-1 to TRBJ2-2, with TRBD1 identical over 7 bases. This CDR3 spans 15 amino acids. Germline lookup yields CDR1 SGHRS and CDR2 YFSETQ. Trimming at V came to 3 bases and at J to 3 bases, leaving 5 bases not matched to a gene.